The 20 T cell receptor beta chains presented below share a single source sample, sequenced in a study of OX40 agonist ivuxolimab in advanced cancers. Clones were sequenced by immunoSEQ multiplex PCR, and TCRdb holds only the in-frame ones, with some missing. The table has approximately 22,000 clones, 83% seen once. Specimen: CD4+ or CD8+ T cells sorted from blood, collected in a trial of the OX40 agonist ivuxolimab. These TCRs come from an adult with an advanced solid tumor such as melanoma, head and neck, liver or kidney cancer.

This rearrangement joins TRBV11-2 to TRBJ2-6; D is unclear. This CDR3 has 16 residues. CDR1 and CDR2 (germline): SGHAT, FQNNGV. Trimming left V 2 bases short and J 2 bases short, with 10 bases between. This chain's CDR3 is CASSLHAGPGANVLTF. CDR3 coding DNA: TGTGCCAGCAGCTTACACGCTGGGCCTGGGGCCAACGTCCTGACTTTC. The variable domain in full, with the rest retrieved from reference TRBV11-2 and TRBJ2-6, is EAGVAQSPRYKIIEKRQSVAFWCNPISGHATLYWYQQILGQGPKLLIQFQNNGVVDDSQLPKDRFSAERLKGVDSTLKIQPAKLEDSAVYLCASSLHAGPGANVLTFGAGSRLTVL.

The chain is built from TRBV30 and TRBJ1-5; D is perhaps TRBD1 (5 bases). V dropped 0 bases and J dropped 0 bases, with 9 bases sitting between them. The CDR3 has 15 amino acids. Germline V CDR1 and CDR2: GTSNPN, SVGIG (reference sequence). This chain's CDR3 is CAWSVAGASNQPQHF. CDR3 nucleotide sequence: TGTGCCTGGAGTGTGGCCGGGGCTAGCAATCAGCCCCAGCATTTT.

V usage is TRBV11-2 and J usage is TRBJ2-7, with 7 bases that match TRBD2. The V gene's germline CDR1 is SGHAT and CDR2 FQNNGV. Unmatched junction bases numbered 12, after V lost 5 bases and J lost 5 bases. The CDR3 is 15 amino acids. CDR3 nucleotide sequence: TGTGCCAGCAGCCAACTTACTGGGACTATTGACGAGCAGTACTTC. This sequence encodes CASSQLTGTIDEQYF.

This clone was detected once. The rearrangement links TRBV4-1 to TRBJ2-2; 7 bases are a match to TRBD1. V trimming: 4 bases; J trimming: 5 bases; junction bases outside the gene matches: 4. This CDR3 is 14 amino acids long. CDR1 is MGHRA, CDR2 YSYEKL, per germline. CDR3 protein: CASSPGTVTGELFF. In DNA form, the CDR3 reads TGCGCCAGCAGCCCTGGGACAGTTACCGGGGAGCTGTTTTTT.

J is TRBJ1-1 and V is TRBV29-1; D call uncertain. Trimming removed 6 bases from V and 3 bases from J, with 11 bases in between. The CDR3 runs 12 residues. Germline V lookup: CDR1 SQVTM, CDR2 ANQGSEA. CDR3 amino acids: CSVGRSHTEAFF. DNA of the CDR3: TGCAGCGTCGGACGGTCCCACACTGAAGCTTTCTTT.

The chain has TRBV30 and TRBJ1-6; the match to TRBD1 covers 8 bases. J was trimmed by 11 bases and V by 0 bases; bases with no gene match: 9. CDR3 length: 15 amino acids. Per germline, CDR1 GTSNPN and CDR2 SVGIG (reference sequence). The CDR3 sequence: CAWSVTGGIGTPLHF. The CDR3 region has the DNA TGTGCCTGGAGTGTAACAGGGGGTATAGGAACACCCCTCCACTTT.

This clone was picked up one time. This may be a read error: a much more frequent sequence differs by one nucleotide. The V and J genes are TRBV9 and TRBJ2-5, with a tentative D call TRBD1 (6 bases). Looked up from germline, CDR1 is SGDLS and CDR2 is YYNGEE. The CDR3 runs 14 residues. In nucleotides, the CDR3 is TGTGTCAGCAGCGTAGCTTATAGGGGGGAGACCCAGTACTTC. Protein sequence: CVSSVAYRGETQYF.

The chain employs TRBV27 and TRBJ2-2; 14 bases are a match to TRBD2. Germline V gives CDR1 MNHEY, CDR2 SMNVEV (reference sequence). The CDR3 runs 16 residues. The junction had 4 bases not matched to a gene; V was cut back by 4 bases and J by 6 bases. The DNA of the CDR3 is TGTGCCAGCAGTTCCAGACTAGCGGGAGGGCCCGGGGAGCTGTTTTTT. It encodes CASSSRLAGGPGELFF.

The chain combines TRBV7-9 with TRBJ1-5; D not certain. The ends were cut back, 2 bases at V and 7 bases at J, with 9 bases in the middle. The CDR3 consists of 13 residues. Germline loops: CDR1 SEHNR, CDR2 FQNEAQ (reference sequence). The CDR3 DNA reads TGTGCCAGCAGCTTAAAGGGATTGCAGCCCCAGCATTTT. Translation: CASSLKGLQPQHF. Looking up the rest from reference TRBV7-9 and TRBJ1-5 gives the full variable domain: DTGVSQNPRHKITKRGQNVTFRCDPISEHNRLYWYRQTLGQGPEFLTYFQNEAQLEKSRLLSDRFSAERPKGSFSTLEIQRTEQGDSAMYLCASSLKGLQPQHFGDGTRLSIL.

The J gene is TRBJ2-1, the V gene TRBV6-1, with D maybe TRBD2 (6 bases). This CDR3 has 11 residues. V was trimmed by 1 base and J by 14 bases, leaving 9 bases between them. Germline V gene sequence: CDR1 MNHNS, CDR2 SASEGT. The CDR3 nucleotides read TGTGCCAGCAGTGAAGGACTAGGAAAGTTCTTC. Protein product: CASSEGLGKFF.

V and J are TRBV30 and TRBJ2-3; tentative D call: TRBD1 (6 bases). This CDR3 spans 14 amino acids. V lost 2 bases and J 3 bases, leaving 12 bases between the germline ends. Germline-derived CDR1 and CDR2 are GTSNPN and SVGIG (reference sequence). CDR3 nucleotide sequence: TGTGCCTGGAGTCCGGGCAGGGGAACAGATACGCAGTATTTT. Its protein is CAWSPGRGTDTQYF.

The gene calls are TRBV28 and TRBJ1-1; the D gene is possibly TRBD1 (6 bases). The germline V and J ends were trimmed by 4 bases and 4 bases, with 16 bases remaining between them. The CDR3 spans 15 residues. Germline V gene sequence: CDR1 MDHEN, CDR2 SYDVKM. CDR3 nucleotide sequence: TGTGCCAGCAGTTCCGACAGGCGATCGTCCACTGAAGCTTTCTTT. This codes for CASSSDRRSSTEAFF.

CDR3 amino acids: CASSPLWGQGAWQPQHF. The CDR3 region has the DNA TGTGCCAGCAGCCCACTGTGGGGACAGGGGGCTTGGCAGCCCCAGCATTTT. The chain is built from TRBV7-2 and TRBJ1-5; 12 positions agree with TRBD1. V gave up 5 bases and J gave up 7 bases; unmatched junction bases: 12. This CDR3 has 17 amino acids. Germline V gene data show CDR1 as SGHTA and CDR2 as FQGNSA.

This chain links TRBV9 with TRBJ1-3; perhaps TRBD1 as D (5 bases). Trimming removed 0 bases at V and 1 base at J, with 14 bases between. Per the germline V gene, CDR1 is SGDLS and CDR2 is YYNGEE. The CDR3 is 17 amino acids. DNA of the CDR3: TGTGCCAGCAGCGTAGGCGGGACTCTAGCTTCTGGAAACACCATATATTTT. Translated: CASSVGGTLASGNTIYF. Drawing the rest from reference TRBV9 and TRBJ1-3, the complete variable domain is DSGVTQTPKHLITATGQRVTLRCSPRSGDLSVYWYQQSLDQGLQFLIQYYNGEERAKGNILERFSAQQFPDLHSELNLSSLELGDSALYFCASSVGGTLASGNTIYFGEGSWLTVV.

The V and J genes are TRBV29-1 and TRBJ2-5; 7 nucleotides align to TRBD2. Per the germline V gene, CDR1 is SQVTM and CDR2 is ANQGSEA. The J segment lost 4 bases and the V segment lost 8 bases, leaving 7 bases of the junction unmatched. CDR3 size: 12 residues. This CDR3 is CSCGGGVETQYF. The CDR3 DNA reads TGCAGCTGCGGGGGAGGGGTAGAGACCCAGTACTTC.

The rearrangement uses TRBV10-3 and TRBJ1-1; no firm D call. CDR1 is ENHRY and CDR2 is SYGVKD in the germline V gene. V was clipped by 2 bases and J by 0 bases, with 7 bases between them. The CDR3 consists of 14 residues. The CDR3 region has the DNA TGTGCCATCAGTGAGGGACGGTTGAACACTGAAGCTTTCTTT. This encodes CAISEGRLNTEAFF.

This chain links TRBV9 with TRBJ2-2; TRBD2 is a possible D gene (7 bases). Per germline, CDR1 SGDLS and CDR2 YYNGEE. The CDR3 totals 15 residues. V shed 0 bases and J shed 6 bases, with 12 bases lying between them. The CDR3 sequence: CASSVEGGLPGELFF. In DNA form, the CDR3 reads TGTGCCAGCAGCGTAGAGGGGGGGCTACCCGGGGAGCTGTTTTTT.

The rearrangement joins TRBV30 to TRBJ2-7, with a tentative D call TRBD2 (6 bases). CDR1 is GTSNPN and CDR2 is SVGIG in the germline V gene (reference sequence). The CDR3 is 16 residues long. Trimming removed 0 bases from V and 2 bases from J, with 17 bases in between. The CDR3 here is CAWSVLRTKIAYEQYF. The CDR3 DNA sequence: TGTGCCTGGAGTGTACTTCGGACTAAAATTGCCTACGAGCAGTACTTC.

The chain has TRBV6-5 and TRBJ1-5; D might be TRBD1 (5 bases). V lost 6 bases, J lost 0 bases, and 9 bases lay in between. Germline loops: CDR1 MNHEY, CDR2 SVGAGI. This CDR3 has 14 residues. In DNA form, the CDR3 reads TGTGCCAGCAGGCAGGGCTATAGCAATCAGCCCCAGCATTTT. Translating it yields CASRQGYSNQPQHF.

This chain joins TRBV4-1 and TRBJ2-2, with 7 nucleotides matching TRBD1. The CDR3 length is 16 residues. The V segment lost 3 bases and the J segment 7 bases; nucleotides outside the gene matches: 11. Looked up from germline, CDR1 is MGHRA and CDR2 is YSYEKL. CDR3 nucleotides: TGCGCCAGCAGCCAGGATTACAGGGGTTCAGGCGGGGAGCTGTTTTTT. This sequence encodes CASSQDYRGSGGELFF.